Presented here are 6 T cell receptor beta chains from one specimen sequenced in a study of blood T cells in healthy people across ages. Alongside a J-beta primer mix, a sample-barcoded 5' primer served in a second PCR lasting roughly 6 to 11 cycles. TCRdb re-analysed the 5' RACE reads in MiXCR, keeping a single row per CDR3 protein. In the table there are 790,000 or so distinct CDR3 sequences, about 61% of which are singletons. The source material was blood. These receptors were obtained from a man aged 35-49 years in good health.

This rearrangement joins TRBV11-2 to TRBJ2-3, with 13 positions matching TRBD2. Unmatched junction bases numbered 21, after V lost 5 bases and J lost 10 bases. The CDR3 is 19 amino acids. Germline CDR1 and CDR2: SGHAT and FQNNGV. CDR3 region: CASSPELAGGPPTHQPQYF. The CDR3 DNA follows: TGTGCCAGCAGCCCGGAACTAGCGGGAGGGCCTCCCACCCATCAGCCGCAGTATTTT.

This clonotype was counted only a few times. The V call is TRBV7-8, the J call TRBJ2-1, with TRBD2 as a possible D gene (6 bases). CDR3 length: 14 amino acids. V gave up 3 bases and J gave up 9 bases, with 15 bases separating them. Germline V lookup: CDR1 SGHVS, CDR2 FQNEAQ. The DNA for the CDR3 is TGTGCCAGCAGCTTGGGTGTGGGCGGGGCTGAGCAGTTCTTC. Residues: CASSLGVGGAEQFF.

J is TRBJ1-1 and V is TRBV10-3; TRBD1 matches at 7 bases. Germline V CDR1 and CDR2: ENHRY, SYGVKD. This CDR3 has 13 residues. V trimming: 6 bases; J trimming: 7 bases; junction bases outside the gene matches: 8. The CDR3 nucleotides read TGTGCCATCAGGACCCCGGGACAGCGTGAAGCTTTCTTT. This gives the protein CAIRTPGQREAFF.

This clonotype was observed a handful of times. CDR3 loop: CASSPSLGGGKGEQFF. DNA for the CDR3: TGTGCCAGCAGCCCCTCCCTTGGGGGGGGGAAGGGGGAGCAGTTCTTC. The J gene is TRBJ2-1, the V gene TRBV7-3, with 7 bases lining up with TRBD2. The trim removed 5 bases at V and 10 bases at J, leaving 17 bases unmatched. CDR3 length: 16 residues. CDR1 and CDR2 (germline): SGHTA, FQGTGA.

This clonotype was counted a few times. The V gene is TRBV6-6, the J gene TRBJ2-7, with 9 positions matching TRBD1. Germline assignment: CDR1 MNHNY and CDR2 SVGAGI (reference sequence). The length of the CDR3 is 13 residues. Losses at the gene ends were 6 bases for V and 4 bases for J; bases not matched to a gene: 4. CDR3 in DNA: TGTGCCAGCAGCAAGGGACAGGGTTACGAGCAGTACTTC. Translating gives CASSKGQGYEQYF.

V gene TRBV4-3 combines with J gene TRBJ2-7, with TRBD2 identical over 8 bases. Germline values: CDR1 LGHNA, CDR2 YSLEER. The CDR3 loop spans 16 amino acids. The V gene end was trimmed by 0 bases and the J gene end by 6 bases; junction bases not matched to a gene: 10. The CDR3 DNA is TGCGCCAGCAGCCAAGAGTGGTCCGGGAGGGCCGGCGAGCAGTACTTC. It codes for CASSQEWSGRAGEQYF.